The rows below give T cell receptor beta chains drawn from one sample of a study of blood T cell repertoires in COVID-19. Here immunoSEQ multiplex PCR was the method, and the copy in TCRdb shows in-frame clones only, minus some. The sample has 200,000 to 250,000 clones, about 83% seen once. Sequencing was done on a sample of PBMCs or T cells enriched from blood (not recorded which). The receptors were sampled from a woman between 45 and 65 years old who had been exposed to COVID-19. CDR3s include the opening cysteine and the closing phenylalanine or tryptophan. Fields, in order: clone size, V gene, J gene, D gene, CDR3 DNA, CDR3 protein. A D gene is named only where the DNA matches it firmly. Expanded clones get a size class; other rows say once, few or many, or leave the size out.

abundance: NA
v_gene: TRBV30
j_gene: TRBJ2-5
d_gene: NA
CDR3nt: TGTGCCTGGGGGGGAGCGGGTCGCCAAGAGACCCAGTACTTC
CDR3aa: CAWGGAGRQETQYF

abundance: NA
v_gene: TRBV12-2
j_gene: TRBJ1-2
d_gene: NA
CDR3nt: TGTGCAAGTCGCTTAGGACAGGGTGGAGGTGGCTACACCTTC
CDR3aa: CASRLGQGGGGYTF

abundance: NA
v_gene: TRBV28
j_gene: TRBJ1-1
d_gene: NA
CDR3nt: TGTGCCAGCAGTTTTAGTCGGACACGAGGCGCTGAAGCTTTCTTT
CDR3aa: CASSFSRTRGAEAFF

abundance: NA
v_gene: TRBV27
j_gene: TRBJ2-7
d_gene: NA
CDR3nt: TGTGCCAGCAGTTTTTGGGGAGGCGAGCAGTACTTC
CDR3aa: CASSFWGGEQYF

abundance: few
v_gene: TRBV2
j_gene: TRBJ1-2
d_gene: NA
CDR3nt: TGTGCCAGCAAAGACAGTAACTATGGCTACACCTTC
CDR3aa: CASKDSNYGYTF

abundance: NA
v_gene: TRBV5-1
j_gene: TRBJ1-1
d_gene: TRBD1
CDR3nt: TGCGCCAGCAGCCTCCGACAGGGCGCAAGCACTGAAGCTTTCTTT
CDR3aa: CASSLRQGASTEAFF

abundance: NA
v_gene: TRBV5-4
j_gene: TRBJ2-7
d_gene: NA
CDR3nt: TGTGCCAGCAGCTTGGGGTCAGGGACCTACGAGCAGTACTTC
CDR3aa: CASSLGSGTYEQYF

abundance: NA
v_gene: TRBV28
j_gene: TRBJ1-2
d_gene: NA
CDR3nt: TGTGCCAGCACCATTGGACTGGAGGCGAGTTCCTACACCTTC
CDR3aa: CASTIGLEASSYTF

abundance: NA
v_gene: TRBV7-8
j_gene: TRBJ1-1
d_gene: TRBD1
CDR3nt: TGTGCCAGCAGGGACAGGAGGGTCGGGGCACCTTATGAAGCTTTCTTT
CDR3aa: CASRDRRVGAPYEAFF

abundance: NA
v_gene: TRBV2
j_gene: TRBJ1-4
d_gene: NA
CDR3nt: TGTGCCAGCAGTGCGGGAGGGTTGGATGAAAAACTGTTTTTT
CDR3aa: CASSAGGLDEKLFF

abundance: NA
v_gene: TRBV7-9
j_gene: TRBJ1-1
d_gene: NA
CDR3nt: TGTGCCAGCAGCCAAGGGAGCACTGAAGCTTTCTTT
CDR3aa: CASSQGSTEAFF

abundance: NA
v_gene: TRBV6-2/TRBV6-3
j_gene: TRBJ2-7
d_gene: TRBD1
CDR3nt: TGTGCCAGCAGCGTCGGGACAGGAGGCGAGCAGTACTTC
CDR3aa: CASSVGTGGEQYF

abundance: NA
v_gene: TRBV9
j_gene: TRBJ2-1
d_gene: TRBD2
CDR3nt: TGTGCCAGCAGCGTAGAGGCTAGCGGGGGGCGCGGTTTCAATGAGCAGTTCTTC
CDR3aa: CASSVEASGGRGFNEQFF

abundance: NA
v_gene: TRBV3-1/TRBV3-2
j_gene: TRBJ2-7
d_gene: TRBD1
CDR3nt: TGTGCCAGCAGCCACGGGACAGGCGAGCAGTACTTC
CDR3aa: CASSHGTGEQYF

abundance: NA
v_gene: TRBV24-1
j_gene: TRBJ1-2
d_gene: NA
CDR3nt: TGTGCCACCAGTGGGGGCGGTCCCGCCTATGGCTACACCTTC
CDR3aa: CATSGGGPAYGYTF

abundance: NA
v_gene: TRBV2
j_gene: TRBJ1-6
d_gene: TRBD1
CDR3nt: TGTGCCAGCAGTTTAGGACAGGGGGACAATTCACCCCTCCACTTT
CDR3aa: CASSLGQGDNSPLHF

abundance: NA
v_gene: TRBV11-3
j_gene: TRBJ1-5
d_gene: TRBD1
CDR3nt: TGTGCCAGCAGCTGTGGACAGGGCCCCCATCAGCCCCAGCATTTT
CDR3aa: CASSCGQGPHQPQHF

abundance: NA
v_gene: TRBV19
j_gene: TRBJ2-7
d_gene: NA
CDR3nt: TGTGCCAGTAGTAGGGACAACTACGAGCAGTACTTC
CDR3aa: CASSRDNYEQYF

abundance: NA
v_gene: TRBV7-3
j_gene: TRBJ1-1
d_gene: NA
CDR3nt: TGTGCCAGCCTGCCAGGAGGGACTGAAGCTTTCTTT
CDR3aa: CASLPGGTEAFF

abundance: NA
v_gene: TRBV7-2
j_gene: TRBJ2-1
d_gene: TRBD2
CDR3nt: TGTGCCAGCAGCCCGGGGGGAGTCAGGGAGTACAATGAGCAGTTCTTC
CDR3aa: CASSPGGVREYNEQFF

abundance: NA
v_gene: TRBV21-1
j_gene: TRBJ1-1
d_gene: NA
CDR3nt: TGTGCCAAAATAGGGGGCGAAGCTTTCTTT
CDR3aa: CAKIGGEAFF

abundance: NA
v_gene: TRBV3-1/TRBV3-2
j_gene: TRBJ2-3
d_gene: NA
CDR3nt: TGTGCCAGCAGCCAAGGCGGCCGCCACACAGATACGCAGTATTTT
CDR3aa: CASSQGGRHTDTQYF

abundance: NA
v_gene: TRBV29-1
j_gene: TRBJ1-1
d_gene: NA
CDR3nt: TGCAGCGTCAGCGGACGCGGAGGTACTGAAGCTTTCTTT
CDR3aa: CSVSGRGGTEAFF

abundance: NA
v_gene: TRBV19
j_gene: TRBJ1-2
d_gene: TRBD1
CDR3nt: TGTGCCAGTAGTCAAGGCAGGGGGCATGGTGGCTACACCTTC
CDR3aa: CASSQGRGHGGYTF

abundance: NA
v_gene: TRBV29-1
j_gene: TRBJ1-2
d_gene: NA
CDR3nt: TGCAGCGTAGCTAACACTGGGGGGGTGTTCTATGGCTACACCTTC
CDR3aa: CSVANTGGVFYGYTF

abundance: NA
v_gene: TRBV5-1
j_gene: TRBJ2-1
d_gene: TRBD1
CDR3nt: TGCGCCAGCAGCTGGGACAGGAATGAGCAGTTCTTC
CDR3aa: CASSWDRNEQFF

abundance: NA
v_gene: TRBV6-2/TRBV6-3
j_gene: TRBJ2-2
d_gene: TRBD2
CDR3nt: TGTGCCAGCAGTAGGGTGCTGGCGGGGGGGCCTTCCGGGGAGCTGTTTTTT
CDR3aa: CASSRVLAGGPSGELFF

abundance: NA
v_gene: TRBV29-1
j_gene: TRBJ1-2
d_gene: NA
CDR3nt: TGCAGCGTTGACGGACTGTATGGTGGCTACACCTTC
CDR3aa: CSVDGLYGGYTF

abundance: NA
v_gene: TRBV14
j_gene: TRBJ1-3
d_gene: TRBD1
CDR3nt: TGTGCCAGCAGCGAGATGGGGACAGCGACCACCAACACCATATATTTT
CDR3aa: CASSEMGTATTNTIYF

abundance: NA
v_gene: TRBV4-3
j_gene: TRBJ2-1
d_gene: TRBD1
CDR3nt: TGCGCCAGCAGCCGTACAGGGGCCTCCTACAATGAGCAGTTCTTC
CDR3aa: CASSRTGASYNEQFF

abundance: NA
v_gene: TRBV29-1
j_gene: TRBJ1-5
d_gene: TRBD1
CDR3nt: TGCAGCGTGGCCCAGGGACAGGGGGCGAATCAGCCCCAGCATTTT
CDR3aa: CSVAQGQGANQPQHF

abundance: NA
v_gene: TRBV19
j_gene: TRBJ2-2
d_gene: TRBD2
CDR3nt: TGTGCCAGTAGTATCGGAGCGGGAACCGGGGAGCTGTTTTTT
CDR3aa: CASSIGAGTGELFF

abundance: NA
v_gene: TRBV19
j_gene: TRBJ2-5
d_gene: NA
CDR3nt: TGTGCCAGTAGTATAGGGAGCGGCGAGGGGACCCAGTACTTC
CDR3aa: CASSIGSGEGTQYF

abundance: NA
v_gene: TRBV27
j_gene: TRBJ2-1
d_gene: NA
CDR3nt: TGTGCCAGCACCCTGGACTCCAGCTCCTACAATGAGCAGTTCTTC
CDR3aa: CASTLDSSSYNEQFF